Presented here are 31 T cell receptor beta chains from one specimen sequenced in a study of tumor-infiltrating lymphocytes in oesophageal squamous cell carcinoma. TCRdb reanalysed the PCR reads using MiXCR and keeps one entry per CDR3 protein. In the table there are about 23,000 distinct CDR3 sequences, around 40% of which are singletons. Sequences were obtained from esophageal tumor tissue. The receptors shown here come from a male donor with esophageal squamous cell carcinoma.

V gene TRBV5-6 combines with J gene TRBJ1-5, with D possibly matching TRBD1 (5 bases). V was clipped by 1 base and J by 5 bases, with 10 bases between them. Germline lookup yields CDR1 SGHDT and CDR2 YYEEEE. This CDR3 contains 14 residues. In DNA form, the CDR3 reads TGTGCCAGCAGCTTGACAGGTCGGGATCAGCCCCAGCATTTT. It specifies CASSLTGRDQPQHF. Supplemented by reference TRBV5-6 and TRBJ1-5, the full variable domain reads DAGVTQSPTHLIKTRGQQVTLRCSPKSGHDTVSWYQQALGQGPQFIFQYYEEEERQRGNFPDRFSGHQFPNYSSELNVNALLLGDSALYLCASSLTGRDQPQHFGDGTRLSIL.

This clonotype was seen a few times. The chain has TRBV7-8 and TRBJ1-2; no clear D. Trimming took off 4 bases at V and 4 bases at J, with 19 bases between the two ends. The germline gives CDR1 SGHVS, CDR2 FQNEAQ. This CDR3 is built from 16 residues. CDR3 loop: CASSSGGIREIYGYTF. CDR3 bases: TGTGCCAGCAGCTCCGGTGGGATTAGGGAAATCTATGGCTACACCTTC.

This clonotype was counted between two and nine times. The CDR3 loop is CASSQVTQGPGGYTF. Written as DNA, the CDR3 is TGCGCCAGCAGCCAAGTAACCCAGGGTCCAGGAGGCTACACCTTC. This chain links TRBV4-1 with TRBJ1-2, with D perhaps matching TRBD1 (5 bases). The CDR3 consists of 15 residues. V was clipped by 1 base and J by 8 bases, with 17 bases between them. In germline, CDR1 is MGHRA, CDR2 YSYEKL.

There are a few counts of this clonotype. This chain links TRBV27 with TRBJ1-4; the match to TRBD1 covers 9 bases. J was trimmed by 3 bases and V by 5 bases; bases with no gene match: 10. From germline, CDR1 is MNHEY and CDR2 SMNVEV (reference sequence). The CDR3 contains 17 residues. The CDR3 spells CASSPRGTGYSNEKLFF. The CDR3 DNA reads TGTGCCAGCAGTCCCAGGGGGACAGGGTATTCTAATGAAAAACTGTTTTTT.

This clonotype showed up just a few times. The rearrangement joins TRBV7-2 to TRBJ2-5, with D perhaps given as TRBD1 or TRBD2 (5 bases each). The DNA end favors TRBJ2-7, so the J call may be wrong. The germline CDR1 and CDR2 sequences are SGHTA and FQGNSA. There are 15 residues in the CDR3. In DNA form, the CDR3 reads TGTGCCAGCAGCTTAGTCGCGGTGGGGGCCTACGAGCAGTACTTC. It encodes CASSLVAVGAYEQYF.

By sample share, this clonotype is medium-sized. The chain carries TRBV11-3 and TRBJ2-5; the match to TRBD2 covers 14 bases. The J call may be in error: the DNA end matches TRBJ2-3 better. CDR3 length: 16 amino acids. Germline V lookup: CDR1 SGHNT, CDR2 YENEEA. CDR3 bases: TGTGCCAGCAGCTCGGGACTAGCGGGAGTCACAGATACGCAGTATTTT. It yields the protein CASSSGLAGVTDTQYF.

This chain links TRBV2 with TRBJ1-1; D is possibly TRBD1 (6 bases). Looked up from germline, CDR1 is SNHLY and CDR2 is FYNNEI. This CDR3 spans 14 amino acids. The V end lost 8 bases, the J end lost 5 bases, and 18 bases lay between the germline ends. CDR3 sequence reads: CASGADWGATEAFF. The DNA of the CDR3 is TGTGCCAGCGGAGCGGACTGGGGGGCGACTGAAGCTTTCTTT.

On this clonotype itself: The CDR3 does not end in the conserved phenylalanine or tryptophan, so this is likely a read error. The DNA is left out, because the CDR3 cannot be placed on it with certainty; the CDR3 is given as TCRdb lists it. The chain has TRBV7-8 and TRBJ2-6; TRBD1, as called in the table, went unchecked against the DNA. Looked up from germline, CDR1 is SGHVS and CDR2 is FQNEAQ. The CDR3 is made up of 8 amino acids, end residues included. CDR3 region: CASSLVGA.

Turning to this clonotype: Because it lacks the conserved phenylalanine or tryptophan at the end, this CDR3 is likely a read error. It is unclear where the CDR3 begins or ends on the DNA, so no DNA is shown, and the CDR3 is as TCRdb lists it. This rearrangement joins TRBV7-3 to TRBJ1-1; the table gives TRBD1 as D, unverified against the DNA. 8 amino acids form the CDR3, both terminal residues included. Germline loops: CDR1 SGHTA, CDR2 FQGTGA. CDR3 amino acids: CASTDPRP.

CDR3 bases: TGTGCCAGCACGCTAACAGGGTCTGGGGGGGGCTACACCTTC. This gives the protein CASTLTGSGGGYTF. This chain connects TRBV7-2 to TRBJ1-2, with D maybe TRBD1 (6 bases). Germline V gene data show CDR1 as SGHTA and CDR2 as FQGNSA. Trimming pared 7 bases from V and 8 bases from J, leaving 20 bases between. The CDR3 contains 14 residues.

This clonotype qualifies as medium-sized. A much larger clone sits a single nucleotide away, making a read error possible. The CDR3 DNA reads as TGTGCCAGCAGCTCAAACCCCGACAGTCCCTCCTACAATGAGCAGTACTTC. Amino acid sequence: CASSSNPDSPSYNEQYF. The chain combines TRBV7-2 with TRBJ2-1; possibly TRBD1 for D (5 bases). The DNA end is a closer match to TRBJ2-7, so the J assignment may be wrong. There are 17 residues in the CDR3. Germline V gene sequence: CDR1 SGHTA, CDR2 FQGNSA.

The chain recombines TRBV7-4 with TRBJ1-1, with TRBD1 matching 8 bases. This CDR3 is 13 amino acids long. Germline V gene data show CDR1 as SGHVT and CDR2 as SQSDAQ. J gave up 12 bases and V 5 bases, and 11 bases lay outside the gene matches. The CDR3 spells CASSITSGGAPFF. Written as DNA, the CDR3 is TGTGCCAGCAGCATCACTTCAGGGGGCGCACCTTTCTTT. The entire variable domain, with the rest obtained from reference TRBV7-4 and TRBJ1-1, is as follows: GAGVSQSPRYKVAKRGRDVALRCDSISGHVTLYWYRQTLGQGSEVLTYSQSDAQRDKSGRPSGRFSAERPERSVSTLKIQRTEQGDSAVYLCASSITSGGAPFFGQGTRLTVV.

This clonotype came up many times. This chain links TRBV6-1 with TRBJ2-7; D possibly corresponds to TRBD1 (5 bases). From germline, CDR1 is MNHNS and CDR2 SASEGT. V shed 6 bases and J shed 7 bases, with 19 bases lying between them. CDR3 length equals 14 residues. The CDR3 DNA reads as TGTGCCAGCAGAAGGGCTGGGGCTCTCCTTGAGCAGTACTTC. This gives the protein CASRRAGALLEQYF.

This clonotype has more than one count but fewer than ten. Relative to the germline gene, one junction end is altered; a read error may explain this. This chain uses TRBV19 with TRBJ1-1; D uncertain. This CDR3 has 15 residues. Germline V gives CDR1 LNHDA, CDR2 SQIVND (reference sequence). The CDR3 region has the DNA TGTGCCAGTAGGATAGGAACTGCAGTGAACACTGAAGCTTTCTTT. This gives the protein CASRIGTAVNTEAFF.

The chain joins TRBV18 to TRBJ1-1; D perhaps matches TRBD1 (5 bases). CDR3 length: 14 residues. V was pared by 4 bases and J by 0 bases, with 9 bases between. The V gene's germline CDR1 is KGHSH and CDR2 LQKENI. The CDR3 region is CASSLTGLNTEAFF. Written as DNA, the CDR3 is TGTGCCAGCTCACTAACAGGTCTGAACACTGAAGCTTTCTTT.

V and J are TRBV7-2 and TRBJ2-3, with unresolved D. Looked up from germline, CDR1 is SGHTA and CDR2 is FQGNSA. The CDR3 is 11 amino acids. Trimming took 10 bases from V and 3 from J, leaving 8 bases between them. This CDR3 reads CANEVTDTQYF. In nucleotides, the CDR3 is TGTGCCAATGAAGTGACAGATACGCAGTATTTT.

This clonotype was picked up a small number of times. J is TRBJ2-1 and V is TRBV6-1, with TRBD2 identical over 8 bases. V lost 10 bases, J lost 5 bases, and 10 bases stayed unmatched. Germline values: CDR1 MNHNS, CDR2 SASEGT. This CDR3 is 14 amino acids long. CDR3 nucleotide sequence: TGTGCCACCGTCGGGGGGGGGGGCAACAATGAGCAGTTCTTC. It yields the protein CATVGGGGNNEQFF.

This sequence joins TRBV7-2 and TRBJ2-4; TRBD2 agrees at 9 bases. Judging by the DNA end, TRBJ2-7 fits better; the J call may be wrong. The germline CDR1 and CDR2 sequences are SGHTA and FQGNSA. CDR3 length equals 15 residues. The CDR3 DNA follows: TGTGCCAGCCACGCGGGGGGGGCGGTAGGATACGAGCAGTACTTC. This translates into CASHAGGAVGYEQYF.

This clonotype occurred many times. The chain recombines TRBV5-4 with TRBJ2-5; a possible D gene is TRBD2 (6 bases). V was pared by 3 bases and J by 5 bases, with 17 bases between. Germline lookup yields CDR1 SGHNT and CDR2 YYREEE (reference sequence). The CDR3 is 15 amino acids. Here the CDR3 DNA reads TGTGCCAGCAGCTCCCGGACTAACCCGTATGAGACCCAGTACTTC. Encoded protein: CASSSRTNPYETQYF.

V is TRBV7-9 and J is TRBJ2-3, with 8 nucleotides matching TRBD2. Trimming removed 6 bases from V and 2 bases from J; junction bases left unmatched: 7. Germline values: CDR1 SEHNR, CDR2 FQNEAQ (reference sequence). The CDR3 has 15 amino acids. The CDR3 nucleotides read TGTGCCAGCAGTCACGGGGGGGGAAACACAGATACGCAGTATTTT. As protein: CASSHGGGNTDTQYF.

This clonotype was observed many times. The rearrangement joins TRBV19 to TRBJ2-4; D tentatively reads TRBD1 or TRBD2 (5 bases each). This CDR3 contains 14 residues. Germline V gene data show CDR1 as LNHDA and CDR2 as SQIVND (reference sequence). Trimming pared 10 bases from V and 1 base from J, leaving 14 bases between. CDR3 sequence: CATVSEGAKNIQYF. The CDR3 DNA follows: TGTGCCACCGTCTCCGAGGGGGCCAAAAACATTCAGTACTTC.

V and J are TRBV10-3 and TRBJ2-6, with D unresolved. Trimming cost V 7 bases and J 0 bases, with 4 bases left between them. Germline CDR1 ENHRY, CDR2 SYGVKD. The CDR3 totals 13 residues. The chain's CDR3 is CAIKGSGANVLTF. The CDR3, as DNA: TGTGCCATCAAGGGCTCTGGGGCCAACGTCCTGACTTTC.

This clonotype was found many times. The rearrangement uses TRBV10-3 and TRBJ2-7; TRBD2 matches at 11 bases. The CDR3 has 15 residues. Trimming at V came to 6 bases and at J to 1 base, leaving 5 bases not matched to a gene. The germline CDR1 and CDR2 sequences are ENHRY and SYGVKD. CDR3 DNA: TGTGCCATCAGAGAGGGACTAGCGGAGTCCTACGAGCAGTACTTC. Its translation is CAIREGLAESYEQYF.

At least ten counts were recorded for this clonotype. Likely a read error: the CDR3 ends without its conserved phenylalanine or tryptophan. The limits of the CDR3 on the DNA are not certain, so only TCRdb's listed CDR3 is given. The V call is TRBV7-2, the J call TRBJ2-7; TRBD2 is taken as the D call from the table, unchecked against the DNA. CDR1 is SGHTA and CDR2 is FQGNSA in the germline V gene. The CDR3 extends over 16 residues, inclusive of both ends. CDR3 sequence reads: CASSLVRANYGYTFGS.

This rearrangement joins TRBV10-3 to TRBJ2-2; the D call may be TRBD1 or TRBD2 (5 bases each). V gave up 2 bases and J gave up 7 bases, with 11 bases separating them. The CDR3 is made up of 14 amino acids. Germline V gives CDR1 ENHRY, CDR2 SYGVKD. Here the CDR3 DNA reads TGTGCCATCAGTGAGGAGGGGCTAGGCGGGGAGCTGTTTTTT. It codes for CAISEEGLGGELFF.

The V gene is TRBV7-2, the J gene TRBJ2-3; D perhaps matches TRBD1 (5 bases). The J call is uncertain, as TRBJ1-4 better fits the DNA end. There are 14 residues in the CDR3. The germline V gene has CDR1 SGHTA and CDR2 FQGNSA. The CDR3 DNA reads TGTGCCAGCAGCTTACGTCAGGGCGAAGGAAAACTGTTTTTT. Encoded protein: CASSLRQGEGKLFF.

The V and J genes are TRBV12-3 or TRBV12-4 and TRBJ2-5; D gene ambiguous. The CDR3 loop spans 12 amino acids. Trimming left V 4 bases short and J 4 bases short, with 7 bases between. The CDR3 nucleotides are TGTGCCAGCAGTTCCCTGCGAGAGACCCAGTACTTC. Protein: CASSSLRETQYF.

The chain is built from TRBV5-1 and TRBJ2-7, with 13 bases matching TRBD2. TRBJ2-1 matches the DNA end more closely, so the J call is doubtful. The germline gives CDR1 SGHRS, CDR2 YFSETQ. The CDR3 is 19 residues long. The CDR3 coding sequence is TGCGCCAGCAGCTTGGGACAGGGGGCCGGACTAGCGGGGGACAATGAGCAGTTCTTC. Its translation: CASSLGQGAGLAGDNEQFF.

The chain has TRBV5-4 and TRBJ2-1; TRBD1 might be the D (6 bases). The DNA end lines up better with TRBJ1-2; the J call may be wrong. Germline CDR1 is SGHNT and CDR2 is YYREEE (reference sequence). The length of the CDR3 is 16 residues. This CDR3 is CASSSPGGRMDYGYTF. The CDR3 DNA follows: TGTGCCAGCAGCTCACCCGGGGGGCGGATGGACTATGGCTACACCTTC.

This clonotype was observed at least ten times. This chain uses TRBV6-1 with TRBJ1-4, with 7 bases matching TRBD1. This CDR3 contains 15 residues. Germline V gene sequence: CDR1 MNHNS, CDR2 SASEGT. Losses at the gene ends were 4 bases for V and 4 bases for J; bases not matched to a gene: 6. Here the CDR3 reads CASSGQGSGNEKLFF. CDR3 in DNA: TGTGCCAGCAGTGGACAGGGCAGTGGTAATGAAAAACTGTTTTTT.

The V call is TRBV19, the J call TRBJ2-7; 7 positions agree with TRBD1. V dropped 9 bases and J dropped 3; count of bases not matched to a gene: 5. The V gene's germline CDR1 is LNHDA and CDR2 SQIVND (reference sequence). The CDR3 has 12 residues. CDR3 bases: TGTGCCAGGCACAGGGGCCTCTACGAGCAGTACTTC. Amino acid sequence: CARHRGLYEQYF.